These 20 T cell receptor beta chains came from one sample sequenced in a study of cytomegalovirus exposure and HLA in healthy donors (dated by TCRdb to the late 2010s). Library method: the immunoSEQ multiplex PCR assay. A mixture of 60 forward primers for TCR Vbeta segments and 13 reverse primers for TCR Jbeta segments was used in the multiplex PCR. TCRdb obtained this table from immuneACCESS and retained in-frame rearrangements with V and J assigned. These tables miss some clones; where compared with another copy, unresolved V genes account for less than half of the shortfall, and the remainder is unexplained. A total of 90,000 to 130,000 clones appear in this sample, more than 65% of them only once. Of the sample, roughly 6.2% is held by the ten largest clones. The specimen sequenced was PBMCs. The source of these receptors is a man aged 25 to 40 in good health and CMV-seropositive.

This chain uses TRBV7-3 with TRBJ2-2; 9 positions agree with TRBD2. Germline CDR1 SGHTA, CDR2 FQGTGA. With V trimmed by 2 bases and J by 4 bases, 2 bases remained unmatched. The CDR3 loop spans 15 amino acids. The CDR3 DNA sequence: TGTGCCAGCAGCTTAGAGCGGGGGGTCACCGGGGAGCTGTTTTTT. Translated: CASSLERGVTGELFF.

The chain couples TRBV6-5 to TRBJ2-3; a possible D gene is TRBD1 (6 bases). This CDR3 region has 14 residues. Germline-derived CDR1 and CDR2 are MNHEY and SVGAGI. The ends were cut back, 4 bases at V and 2 bases at J, with 10 bases in the middle. The CDR3 nucleotides are TGTGCCAGCAGTTTATGGACAGCCACAGATACGCAGTATTTT. Translated: CASSLWTATDTQYF.

This clone occurred a few times. V usage is TRBV10-2 and J usage is TRBJ1-5, with a possible D match to TRBD1 (5 bases). Looked up from germline, CDR1 is WSHSY and CDR2 is SAAADI. CDR3 length: 14 residues. The germline V and J ends were trimmed by 6 bases and 5 bases, with 14 bases remaining between them. This CDR3 reads CASRDPGDDQPQHF. The CDR3 nucleotides read TGCGCCAGCAGGGACCCGGGGGACGATCAGCCCCAGCATTTT.

This rearrangement joins TRBV9 to TRBJ2-3; the match to TRBD1 covers 9 bases. CDR3 length: 16 residues. J lost 3 bases, V lost 3 bases, and 8 bases had no gene match. In germline, CDR1 is SGDLS, CDR2 YYNGEE. Written as DNA, the CDR3 is TGTGCCAGCAGCGGCACAGGGGGCACTGGAACAGATACGCAGTATTTT. It codes for CASSGTGGTGTDTQYF.

CDR3 DNA: TGTGCCAGCAGTGAGTCTAGACAAGAGACCCAGTACTTC. It is translated as CASSESRQETQYF. V and J are TRBV2 and TRBJ2-5; D remains ambiguous. V was shortened by 3 bases and J by 2 bases, with 7 bases between the two germline ends. This CDR3 has 13 amino acids. Germline V gene data show CDR1 as SNHLY and CDR2 as FYNNEI.

The rearrangement joins TRBV27 to TRBJ1-6; a possible D gene is TRBD1 (6 bases). The germline CDR1 and CDR2 sequences are MNHEY and SMNVEV (reference sequence). This CDR3 region has 17 residues. The V end lost 5 bases, the J end lost 0 bases, and 14 bases lay between the germline ends. The CDR3 DNA sequence: TGTGCCAGCAGTCGGACAGCTGGGAGCTCCTATAATTCACCCCTCCACTTT. Protein sequence: CASSRTAGSSYNSPLHF.

This clone was seen a single time. The chain couples TRBV5-6 to TRBJ2-2; D gene uncertain. Trimming stripped 0 bases from V and 6 bases from J, with 3 bases between. This CDR3 contains 12 residues. Germline V gene data show CDR1 as SGHDT and CDR2 as YYEEEE. The CDR3 sequence: CASSLAAGELFF. The DNA for the CDR3 is TGTGCCAGCAGCTTGGCAGCCGGGGAGCTGTTTTTT.

V usage is TRBV4-2 and J usage is TRBJ2-1, with 8 bases fitting TRBD2. The J segment lost 7 bases and the V segment lost 0 bases, leaving 5 bases of the junction unmatched. This CDR3 contains 15 residues. CDR1 is LGHNA and CDR2 is YNFKEQ in the germline V gene. CDR3 sequence: CASSQEGTSENEQFF. In DNA form, the CDR3 reads TGTGCCAGCAGCCAAGAGGGGACTAGTGAGAATGAGCAGTTCTTC.

The chain combines TRBV7-2 with TRBJ2-2; D unresolved. Germline loops: CDR1 SGHTA, CDR2 FQGNSA. The CDR3 consists of 15 residues. Trimming stripped 3 bases from V and 1 base from J, with 9 bases between. The CDR3 sequence: CASSFVNGNTGELFF. The CDR3 bases are TGTGCCAGCAGCTTTGTAAACGGGAACACCGGGGAGCTGTTTTTT.

The chain recombines TRBV28 with TRBJ1-6; D is perhaps TRBD1 (5 bases). Germline CDR1 and CDR2: MDHEN and SYDVKM. The CDR3 spans 15 residues. Between the trimmed V and J ends, which lost 4 bases and 7 bases, there was a span of 14 bases. Written as DNA, the CDR3 is TGTGCCAGCAGTTCCCTAGGGGATCCCAATTCACCCCTCCACTTT. Encoded protein: CASSSLGDPNSPLHF.

The chain employs TRBV6-6 and TRBJ2-1; tentative D call: TRBD2 (6 bases). Germline-derived CDR1 and CDR2 are MNHNY and SVGAGI (reference sequence). The CDR3 loop spans 15 amino acids. Trimming removed 6 bases at V and 6 bases at J, with 18 bases between. CDR3 loop: CASRKQLAGGNEQFF. The CDR3, as DNA: TGTGCCAGCAGGAAGCAACTGGCCGGGGGCAATGAGCAGTTCTTC.

This sequence joins TRBV5-8 and TRBJ1-2; TRBD1 matches at 10 bases. CDR1 is SGHTS and CDR2 is YDEGEE in the germline V gene. V was pared by 8 bases and J by 8 bases, with 6 bases of the junction left unmatched. This CDR3 contains 12 residues. CDR3 sequence (DNA): TGTGCCAGGGGACAGGGGACTGGAGGCTACACCTTC. Amino acids: CARGQGTGGYTF.

The V call is TRBV11-2, the J call TRBJ2-2; D uncertain. CDR1 and CDR2 (germline): SGHAT, FQNNGV. With 5 bases removed from V and 7 bases from J, the gap between germline ends came to 5 bases. The CDR3 runs to 11 residues. The CDR3 reads CASSQLGELFF. CDR3 in DNA: TGTGCCAGCAGCCAACTCGGGGAGCTGTTTTTT.

The chain combines TRBV30 with TRBJ2-7, with D possibly being TRBD1 (8 bases). V shed 3 bases and J shed 6 bases, with 15 bases lying between them. Germline assignment: CDR1 GTSNPN and CDR2 SVGIG (reference sequence). The CDR3 covers 13 residues. The CDR3 nucleotides read TGTGCCTGGAGAAGTAACAGGGGGGGCGAGCAGTACTTC. Translation gives CAWRSNRGGEQYF.

V gene TRBV27 combines with J gene TRBJ1-1; 7 bases are a match to TRBD1. The trim removed 0 bases at V and 5 bases at J, leaving 12 bases unmatched. CDR3 length: 17 residues. CDR1 is MNHEY, CDR2 SMNVEV, per germline (reference sequence). The CDR3 sequence is CASSLSKRGLEGTEAFF. The CDR3 DNA reads as TGTGCCAGCAGTTTATCGAAAAGGGGGCTCGAGGGGACTGAAGCTTTCTTT.

This rearrangement joins TRBV14 to TRBJ1-2; 7 bases are a match to TRBD1. This CDR3 is built from 15 residues. The J segment lost 8 bases and the V segment lost 4 bases, leaving 13 bases of the junction unmatched. Germline V gives CDR1 SGHDN, CDR2 FVKESK. The CDR3 sequence is CASSPFLTGRNGYTF. In nucleotides, the CDR3 is TGTGCCAGCAGCCCTTTTTTGACAGGGAGGAACGGCTACACCTTC.

This clone was seen more than once but under ten times. The chain links TRBV7-9 to TRBJ2-3; TRBD2 matches at 14 bases. The CDR3 extends over 19 amino acids. V lost 1 base, J lost 0 bases, and 6 bases stayed unmatched. Germline CDR1 is SEHNR and CDR2 is FQNEAQ (reference sequence). In nucleotides, the CDR3 is TGTGCCAGCAGCTTAGGTGGACTAGCGGGGGGCCCTAGCACAGATACGCAGTATTTT. As protein: CASSLGGLAGGPSTDTQYF. The whole variable domain, remainder taken from reference TRBV7-9 and TRBJ2-3, is DTGVSQNPRHKITKRGQNVTFRCDPISEHNRLYWYRQTLGQGPEFLTYFQNEAQLEKSRLLSDRFSAERPKGSFSTLEIQRTEQGDSAMYLCASSLGGLAGGPSTDTQYFGPGTRLTVL.

V and J are TRBV11-2 and TRBJ2-5, with 9 positions matching TRBD1. The J segment lost 5 bases and the V segment lost 0 bases, leaving 4 bases of the junction unmatched. Germline CDR1 reads SGHAT; CDR2 reads FQNNGV. This CDR3 region has 15 residues. The CDR3 sequence is CASSLDRQGGETQYF. The CDR3 DNA reads as TGTGCCAGCAGCTTAGACCGACAGGGGGGGGAGACCCAGTACTTC.

This sequence joins TRBV30 and TRBJ1-1, with D possibly matching TRBD1 (5 bases). CDR3 length equals 15 residues. The V and J ends lost 1 base and 1 base respectively, with 13 bases between them. Germline V gene lookup returns CDR1 GTSNPN and CDR2 SVGIG (reference sequence). The CDR3 DNA sequence: TGTGCCTGGAGTGGGACATTGGCAGCGAACACTGAAGCTTTCTTT. Translating gives CAWSGTLAANTEAFF.

This clone has only a few counts. This chain uses TRBV7-9 with TRBJ1-5; weak D call: TRBD1 (5 bases). This CDR3 has 14 amino acids. V gave up 5 bases and J gave up 1 base, with 9 bases separating them. Germline V gives CDR1 SEHNR, CDR2 FQNEAQ (reference sequence). CDR3 nucleotides: TGTGCCAGCAGCGTCGCAGGGAGCAATCAGCCCCAGCATTTT. Amino acids: CASSVAGSNQPQHF.